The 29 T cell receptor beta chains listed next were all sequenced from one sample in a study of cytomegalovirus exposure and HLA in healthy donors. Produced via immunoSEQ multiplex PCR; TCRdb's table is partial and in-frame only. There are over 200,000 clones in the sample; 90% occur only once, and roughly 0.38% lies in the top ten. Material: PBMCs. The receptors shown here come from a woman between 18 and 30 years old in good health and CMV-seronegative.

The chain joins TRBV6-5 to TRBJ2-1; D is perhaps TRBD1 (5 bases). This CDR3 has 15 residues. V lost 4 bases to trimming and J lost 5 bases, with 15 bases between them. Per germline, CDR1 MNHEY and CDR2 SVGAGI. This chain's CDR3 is CASSSRQTFNNEQFF. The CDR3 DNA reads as TGTGCCAGCAGTTCCAGACAGACATTCAACAATGAGCAGTTCTTC.

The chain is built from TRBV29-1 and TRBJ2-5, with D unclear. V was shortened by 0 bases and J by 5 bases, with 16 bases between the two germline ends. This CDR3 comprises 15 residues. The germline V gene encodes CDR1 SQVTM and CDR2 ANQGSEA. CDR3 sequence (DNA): TGCAGCGTTGAAGATCTTCCGACAATCAGGGAGACCCAGTACTTC. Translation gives CSVEDLPTIRETQYF.

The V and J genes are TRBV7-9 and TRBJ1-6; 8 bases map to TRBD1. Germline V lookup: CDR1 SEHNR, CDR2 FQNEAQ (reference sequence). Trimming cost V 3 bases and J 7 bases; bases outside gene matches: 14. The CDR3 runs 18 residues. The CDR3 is CASSLHAVQGARNSPLHF. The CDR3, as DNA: TGTGCCAGCAGCTTGCACGCGGTTCAGGGGGCTCGGAATTCACCCCTCCACTTT.

The CDR3 DNA is TGTGCCAGCAGTCATGACACGATTAGCAATCAGCCCCAGCATTTT. Protein sequence: CASSHDTISNQPQHF. The chain joins TRBV27 to TRBJ1-5; D is unresolved. The CDR3 runs 15 residues. Germline lookup yields CDR1 MNHEY and CDR2 SMNVEV (reference sequence). V was clipped by 5 bases and J by 0 bases, with 11 bases between them.

The DNA of the CDR3 is TGTGCCAGCAGCCAGGGTGATAGCAATCAGCCCCAGCATTTT. This sequence encodes CASSQGDSNQPQHF. The V gene is TRBV6-6, the J gene TRBJ1-5; TRBD1 might be the D (5 bases). CDR3 length equals 14 residues. Between the trimmed V and J ends, which lost 6 bases and 0 bases, there was a span of 9 bases. Germline CDR1 MNHNY, CDR2 SVGAGI (reference sequence).

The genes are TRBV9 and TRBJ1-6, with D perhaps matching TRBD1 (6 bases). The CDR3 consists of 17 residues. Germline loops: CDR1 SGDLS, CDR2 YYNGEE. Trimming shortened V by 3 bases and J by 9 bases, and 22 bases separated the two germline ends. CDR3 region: CASSAVAMGHSASPLHF. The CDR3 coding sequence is TGTGCCAGCAGCGCAGTCGCAATGGGACATTCGGCTTCACCCCTCCACTTT.

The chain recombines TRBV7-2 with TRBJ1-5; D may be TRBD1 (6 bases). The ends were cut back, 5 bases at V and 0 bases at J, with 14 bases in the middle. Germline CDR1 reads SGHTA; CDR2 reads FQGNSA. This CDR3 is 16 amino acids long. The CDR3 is CASSTGQLYSNQPQHF. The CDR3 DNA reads TGTGCCAGCAGCACGGGACAACTTTATAGCAATCAGCCCCAGCATTTT.

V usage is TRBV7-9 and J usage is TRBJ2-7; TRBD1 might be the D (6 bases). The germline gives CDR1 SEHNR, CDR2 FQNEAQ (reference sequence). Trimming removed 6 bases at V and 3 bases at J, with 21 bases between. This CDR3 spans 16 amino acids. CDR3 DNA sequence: TGTGCCAGCAGTTCCGGGTGGGGGCGCGAGAACTACGAGCAGTACTTC. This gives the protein CASSSGWGRENYEQYF.

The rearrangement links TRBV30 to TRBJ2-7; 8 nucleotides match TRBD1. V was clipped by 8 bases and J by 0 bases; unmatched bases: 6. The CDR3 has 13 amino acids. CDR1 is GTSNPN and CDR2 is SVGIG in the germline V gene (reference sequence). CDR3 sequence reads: CAKGQASSYEQYV. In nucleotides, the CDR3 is TGTGCCAAGGGACAGGCGAGCTCCTACGAGCAGTACGTC.

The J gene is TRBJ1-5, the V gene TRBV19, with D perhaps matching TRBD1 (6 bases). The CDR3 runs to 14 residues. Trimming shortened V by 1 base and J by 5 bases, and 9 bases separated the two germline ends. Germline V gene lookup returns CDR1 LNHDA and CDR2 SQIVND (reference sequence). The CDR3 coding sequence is TGTGCCAGTAGTATAGTGGCAGGGGATCAGCCCCAGCATTTT. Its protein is CASSIVAGDQPQHF.

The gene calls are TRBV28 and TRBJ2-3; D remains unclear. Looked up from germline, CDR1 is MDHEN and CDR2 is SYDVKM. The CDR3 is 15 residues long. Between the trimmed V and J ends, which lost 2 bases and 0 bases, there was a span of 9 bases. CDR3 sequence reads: CASSLHGSSTDTQYF. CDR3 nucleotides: TGTGCCAGCAGTTTACACGGGTCTAGCACAGATACGCAGTATTTT.

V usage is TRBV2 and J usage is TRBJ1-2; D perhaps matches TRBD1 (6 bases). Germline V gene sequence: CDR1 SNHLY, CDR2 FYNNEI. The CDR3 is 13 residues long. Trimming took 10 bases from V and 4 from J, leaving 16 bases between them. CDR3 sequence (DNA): TGTGCCACCGTACTCTCCAGGGGCTATGGCTACACCTTC. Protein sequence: CATVLSRGYGYTF.

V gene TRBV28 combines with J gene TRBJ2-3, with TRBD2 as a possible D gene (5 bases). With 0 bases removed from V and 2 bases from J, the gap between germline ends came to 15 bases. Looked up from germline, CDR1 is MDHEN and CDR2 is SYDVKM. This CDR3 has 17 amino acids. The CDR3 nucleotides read TGTGCCAGCAGTTTATGGGATCCGGGGAGACACACAGATACGCAGTATTTT. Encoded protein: CASSLWDPGRHTDTQYF.

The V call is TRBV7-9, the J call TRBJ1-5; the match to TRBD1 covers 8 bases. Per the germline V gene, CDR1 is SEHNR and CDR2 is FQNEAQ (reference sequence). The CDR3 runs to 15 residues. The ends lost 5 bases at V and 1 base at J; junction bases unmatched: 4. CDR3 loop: CASSPGQGSNQPQHF. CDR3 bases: TGTGCCAGCAGCCCCGGACAGGGCAGCAATCAGCCCCAGCATTTT.

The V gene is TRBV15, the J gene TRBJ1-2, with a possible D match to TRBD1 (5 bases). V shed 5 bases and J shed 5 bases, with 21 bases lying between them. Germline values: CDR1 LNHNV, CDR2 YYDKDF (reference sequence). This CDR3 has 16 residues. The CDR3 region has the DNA TGTGCCACCAGCCCCCCCGGCCCAGGGCCGATTTATGGCTACACCTTC. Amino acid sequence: CATSPPGPGPIYGYTF.

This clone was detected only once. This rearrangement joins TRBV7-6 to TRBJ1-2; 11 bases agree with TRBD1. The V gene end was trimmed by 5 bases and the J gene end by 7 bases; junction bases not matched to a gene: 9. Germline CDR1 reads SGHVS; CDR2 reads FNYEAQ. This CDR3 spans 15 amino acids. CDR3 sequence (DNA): TGTGCCAGCAGCCAACGCTCCGGGACAGGGGGTGGCTACACCTTC. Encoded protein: CASSQRSGTGGGYTF.

The CDR3 region has the DNA TGTGCCAGCAGTGTTAGGACAGGGGCCACTGAAGCTTTCTTT. Translation gives CASSVRTGATEAFF. V and J are TRBV2 and TRBJ1-1, with 9 bases matching TRBD1. CDR3 length: 14 amino acids. The germline CDR1 and CDR2 sequences are SNHLY and FYNNEI. After removal of 4 bases from V and 4 bases from J, the junction contained 4 bases not matched to a gene.

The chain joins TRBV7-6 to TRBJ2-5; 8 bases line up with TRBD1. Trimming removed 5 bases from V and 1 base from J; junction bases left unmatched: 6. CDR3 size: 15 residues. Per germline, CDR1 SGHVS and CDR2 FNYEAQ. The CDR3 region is CASSRLRGPQETQYF. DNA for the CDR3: TGTGCCAGCAGCAGGCTCAGGGGGCCCCAAGAGACCCAGTACTTC.

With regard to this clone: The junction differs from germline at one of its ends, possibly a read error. The CDR3 protein is CASSLWAATSGSPEETQYF. The DNA for the CDR3 is TGTGCAAGCAGTTTATGGGCAGCGACTAGCGGATCGCCCGAAGAGACCCAGTACTTC. The chain combines TRBV27 with TRBJ2-5; 9 bases align to TRBD2. CDR3 length: 19 residues. Germline V gives CDR1 MNHEY, CDR2 SMNVEV (reference sequence).

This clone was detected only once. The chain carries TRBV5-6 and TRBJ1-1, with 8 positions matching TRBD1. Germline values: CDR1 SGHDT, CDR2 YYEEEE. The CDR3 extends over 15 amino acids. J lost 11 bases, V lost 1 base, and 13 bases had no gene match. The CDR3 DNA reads TGTGCCAGCAGCTTGTTAGGACAGGGTCACACCGGGGCTTTCTTT. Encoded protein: CASSLLGQGHTGAFF.

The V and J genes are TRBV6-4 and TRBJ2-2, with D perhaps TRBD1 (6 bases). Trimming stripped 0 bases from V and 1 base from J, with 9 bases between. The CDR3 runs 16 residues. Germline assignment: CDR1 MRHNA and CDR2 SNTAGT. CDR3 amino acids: CASSDSRTENTGELFF. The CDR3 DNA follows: TGTGCCAGCAGTGACTCTAGGACAGAGAACACCGGGGAGCTGTTTTTT.

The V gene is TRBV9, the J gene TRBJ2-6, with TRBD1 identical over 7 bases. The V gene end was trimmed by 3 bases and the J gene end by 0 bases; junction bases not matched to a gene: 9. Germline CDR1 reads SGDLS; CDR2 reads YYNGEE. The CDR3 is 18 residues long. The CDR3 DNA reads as TGTGCCAGCAGCGCGTACAGGGGTGAAGTCTCTGGGGCCAACGTCCTGACTTTC. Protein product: CASSAYRGEVSGANVLTF.

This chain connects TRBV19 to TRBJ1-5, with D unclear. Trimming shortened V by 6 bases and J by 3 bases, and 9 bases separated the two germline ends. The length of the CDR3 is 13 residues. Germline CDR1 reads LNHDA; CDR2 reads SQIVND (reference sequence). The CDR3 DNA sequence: TGTGCCAGTAGCACCACTTACAATCAGCCCCAGCATTTT. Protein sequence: CASSTTYNQPQHF. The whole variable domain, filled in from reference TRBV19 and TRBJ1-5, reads DGGITQSPKYLFRKEGQNVTLSCEQNLNHDAMYWYRQDPGQGLRLIYYSQIVNDFQKGDIAEGYSVSREKKESFPLTVTSAQKNPTAFYLCASSTTYNQPQHFGDGTRLSIL.

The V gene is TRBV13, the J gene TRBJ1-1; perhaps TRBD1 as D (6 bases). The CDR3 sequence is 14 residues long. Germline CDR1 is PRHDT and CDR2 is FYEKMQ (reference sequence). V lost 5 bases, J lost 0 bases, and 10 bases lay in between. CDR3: CASSTRTVNTEAFF. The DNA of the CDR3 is TGTGCCAGCAGCACCCGGACAGTGAACACTGAAGCTTTCTTT.

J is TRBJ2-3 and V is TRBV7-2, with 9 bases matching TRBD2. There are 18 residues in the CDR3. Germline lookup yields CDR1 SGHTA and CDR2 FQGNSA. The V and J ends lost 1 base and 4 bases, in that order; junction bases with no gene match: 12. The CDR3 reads CASSLEVSGGGAADTQYF. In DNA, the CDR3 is TGTGCCAGCAGCTTAGAAGTGTCGGGCGGGGGGGCAGCAGATACGCAGTATTTT. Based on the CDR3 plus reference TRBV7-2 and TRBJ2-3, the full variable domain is GAGVSQSPSNKVTEKGKDVELRCDPISGHTALYWYRQSLGQGLEFLIYFQGNSAPDKSGLPSDRFSAERTGGSVSTLTIQRTQQEDSAVYLCASSLEVSGGGAADTQYFGPGTRLTVL.

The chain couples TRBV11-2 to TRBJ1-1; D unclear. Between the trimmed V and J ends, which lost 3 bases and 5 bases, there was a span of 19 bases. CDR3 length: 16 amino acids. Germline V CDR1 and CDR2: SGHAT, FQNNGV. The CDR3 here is CASSLPEWKDGTEAFF. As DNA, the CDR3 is TGTGCCAGCAGCTTGCCGGAGTGGAAAGATGGGACTGAAGCTTTCTTT.

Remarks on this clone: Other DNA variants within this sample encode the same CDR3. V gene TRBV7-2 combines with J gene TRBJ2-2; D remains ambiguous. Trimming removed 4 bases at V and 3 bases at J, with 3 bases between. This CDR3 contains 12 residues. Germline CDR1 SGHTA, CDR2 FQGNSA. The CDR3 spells CASSSYTGELFF. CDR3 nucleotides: TGTGCCAGCAGCTCCTACACCGGGGAGCTGTTTTTT.

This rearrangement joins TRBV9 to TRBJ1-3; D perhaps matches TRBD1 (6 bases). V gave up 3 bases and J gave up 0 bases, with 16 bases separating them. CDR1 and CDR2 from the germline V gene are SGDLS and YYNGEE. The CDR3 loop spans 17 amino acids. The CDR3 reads CASSEPQGTRSGNTIYF. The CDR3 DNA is TGTGCCAGCAGCGAGCCACAGGGAACGCGCTCTGGAAACACCATATATTTT.

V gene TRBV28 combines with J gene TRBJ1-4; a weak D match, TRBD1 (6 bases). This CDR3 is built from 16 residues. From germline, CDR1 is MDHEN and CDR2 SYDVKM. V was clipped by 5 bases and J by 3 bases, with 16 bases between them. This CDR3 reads CASSPGHLGANEKLFF. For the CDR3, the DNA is TGTGCCAGCAGTCCGGGACACCTCGGGGCTAATGAAAAACTGTTTTTT.